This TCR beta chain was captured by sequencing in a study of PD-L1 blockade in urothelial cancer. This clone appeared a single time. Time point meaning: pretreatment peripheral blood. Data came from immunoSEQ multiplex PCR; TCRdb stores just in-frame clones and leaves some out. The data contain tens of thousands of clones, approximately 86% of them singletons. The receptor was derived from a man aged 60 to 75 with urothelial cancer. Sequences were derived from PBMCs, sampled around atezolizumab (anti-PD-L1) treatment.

In DNA, the CDR3 is TGTGCCAGCAGCTCGGGACAGGGAGGGGGTTCCTACAATGAGCAGTTCTTC. It specifies CASSSGQGGGSYNEQFF. The V and J genes are TRBV7-9 and TRBJ2-1; 9 nucleotides line up with TRBD1. The CDR3 is made up of 17 amino acids. Germline trimming cut 4 bases from V and 1 base from J; bases unmatched to any gene: 8. Germline lookup yields CDR1 SEHNR and CDR2 FQNEAQ (reference sequence).